This T cell receptor (beta chain) was identified during a study of shared clonotypes between healthy human individuals. For the study at large: The people who gave samples were a couple of women and three men aged 18 to 49. The study used three CD4 naive, three CD4 memory, two CD8 naive and one CD8 memory plate per donor.

Germline V CDR1 and CDR2: SGHVS, FNYEAQ. The CDR3 length is 17 residues. The junction had 4 bases not matched to a gene; V was cut back by 6 bases and J by 0 bases. A remark on this clone: Its antigen is unknown.

Regarding the study as a whole: The study sampled only blood, and tissue repertoires likely differ.

This table comes from immunoSEQ multiplex PCR, and its TCRdb copy is limited to in-frame clones, with some not included. The repertoire holds about 1 million clones, with around four fifths as singletons. This receptor was identified in a man between 18 and 29 years old in good health. The specimen was memory CD4+ T cells sorted from blood. Specified subset: CD45RA-negative fraction. The chain joins TRBV7-6 to TRBJ2-2; 13 bases align to TRBD2. CDR3 loop: CASRPTSGGSNTGELFF. The CDR3 DNA follows: TGTGCCAGCAGGCCGACTAGCGGGGGGTCGAACACCGGGGAGCTGTTTTTT.